This T cell receptor (beta chain) originates from a study of technical replicates of blood from four donors. The CDR3 totals 13 residues. The germline V gene has CDR1 SEHNR and CDR2 FQNEAQ (reference sequence). Between the trimmed V and J ends, which lost 4 bases and 12 bases, there was a span of 13 bases. Repertoires were generated with immunoSEQ multiplex PCR, while TCRdb's copy carries only in-frame clones and drops some. The repertoire holds tens of thousands of clones, with approximately 94% as singletons. Source material: T cells isolated from PBMCs. This rearrangement joins TRBV7-9 to TRBJ1-6; D remains unclear. This TCR was recovered from a human donor in good health. CDR3 DNA sequence: TGTGCCAGCAGCTCCCCCTCCCGGGGACCCCTCCACTTT. Translating it yields CASSSPSRGPLHF.